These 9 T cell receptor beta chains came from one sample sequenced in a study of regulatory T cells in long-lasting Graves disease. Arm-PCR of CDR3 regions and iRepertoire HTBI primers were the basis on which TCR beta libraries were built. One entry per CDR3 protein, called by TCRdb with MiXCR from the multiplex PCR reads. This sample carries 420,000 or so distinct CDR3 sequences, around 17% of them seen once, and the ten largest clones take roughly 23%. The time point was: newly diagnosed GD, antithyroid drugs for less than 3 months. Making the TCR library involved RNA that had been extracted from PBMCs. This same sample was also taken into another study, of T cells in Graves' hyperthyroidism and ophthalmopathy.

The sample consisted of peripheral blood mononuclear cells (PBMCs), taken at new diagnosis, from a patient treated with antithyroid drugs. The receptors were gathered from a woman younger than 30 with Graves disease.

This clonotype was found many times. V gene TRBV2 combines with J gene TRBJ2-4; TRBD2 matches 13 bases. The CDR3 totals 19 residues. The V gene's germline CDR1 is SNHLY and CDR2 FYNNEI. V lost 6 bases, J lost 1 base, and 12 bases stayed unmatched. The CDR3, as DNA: TGTGCCAGCAGGCGAGACCAACTAGCGGGAGGGAGGGCCAAAAACATTCAGTACTTC. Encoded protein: CASRRDQLAGGRAKNIQYF.

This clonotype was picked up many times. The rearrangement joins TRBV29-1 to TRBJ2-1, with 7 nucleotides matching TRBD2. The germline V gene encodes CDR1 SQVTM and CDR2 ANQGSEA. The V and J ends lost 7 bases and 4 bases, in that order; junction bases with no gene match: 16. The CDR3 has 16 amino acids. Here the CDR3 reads CSARPMLAEGYNEQFF. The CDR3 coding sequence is TGCAGCGCCCGCCCAATGCTAGCGGAGGGGTACAATGAGCAGTTCTTC.

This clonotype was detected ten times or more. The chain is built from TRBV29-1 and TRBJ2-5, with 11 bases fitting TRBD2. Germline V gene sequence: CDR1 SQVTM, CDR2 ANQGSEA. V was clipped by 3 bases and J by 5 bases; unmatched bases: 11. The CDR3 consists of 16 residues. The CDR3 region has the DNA TGCAGCGTTGATTCGTACACTAGCGGGAGTTGGGAGACCCAGTACTTC. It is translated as CSVDSYTSGSWETQYF.

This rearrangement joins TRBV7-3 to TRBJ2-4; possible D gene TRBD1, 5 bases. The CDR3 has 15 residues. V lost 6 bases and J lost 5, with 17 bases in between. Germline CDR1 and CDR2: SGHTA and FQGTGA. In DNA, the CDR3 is TGTGCCAGCAGTCCCAAAAGGGGCGCGCAAAACATTCAGTACTTC. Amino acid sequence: CASSPKRGAQNIQYF.

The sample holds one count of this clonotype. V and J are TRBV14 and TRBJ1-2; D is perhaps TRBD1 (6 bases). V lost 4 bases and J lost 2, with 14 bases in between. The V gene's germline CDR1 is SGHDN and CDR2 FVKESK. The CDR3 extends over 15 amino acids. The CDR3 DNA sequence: TGTGCCAGCAGCCCCCGGAGAGGGGGGAACTATGGCTACACCTTC. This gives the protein CASSPRRGGNYGYTF.

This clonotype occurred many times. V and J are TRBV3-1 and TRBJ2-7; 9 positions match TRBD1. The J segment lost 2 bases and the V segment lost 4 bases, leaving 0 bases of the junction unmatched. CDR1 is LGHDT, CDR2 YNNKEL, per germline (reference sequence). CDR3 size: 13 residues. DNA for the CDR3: TGTGCCAGCAGCCGACAGGGGGCCTACGAGCAGTACTTC. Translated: CASSRQGAYEQYF.

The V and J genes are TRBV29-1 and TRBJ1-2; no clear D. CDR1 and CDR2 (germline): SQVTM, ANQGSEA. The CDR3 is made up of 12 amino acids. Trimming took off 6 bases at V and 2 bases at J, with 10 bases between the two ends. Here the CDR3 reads CSVQTGNYGYTF. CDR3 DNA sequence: TGCAGCGTCCAGACCGGGAACTATGGCTACACCTTC.

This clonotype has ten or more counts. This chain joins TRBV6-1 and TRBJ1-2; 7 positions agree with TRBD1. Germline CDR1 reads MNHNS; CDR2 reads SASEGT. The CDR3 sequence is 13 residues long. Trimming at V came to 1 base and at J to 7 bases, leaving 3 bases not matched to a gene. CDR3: CASSEVAGGGYTF. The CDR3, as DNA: TGTGCCAGCAGTGAAGTGGCAGGGGGTGGCTACACCTTC.

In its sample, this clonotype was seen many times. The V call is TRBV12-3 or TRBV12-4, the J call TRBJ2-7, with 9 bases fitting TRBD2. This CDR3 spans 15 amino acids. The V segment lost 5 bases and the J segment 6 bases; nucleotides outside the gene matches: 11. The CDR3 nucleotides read TGTGCCAGCAGTCCGGGTGCTAGCGGGATGGGCGAGCAGTACTTC. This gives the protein CASSPGASGMGEQYF.